The 23 T cell receptor beta chains in this list originate from one sample, sequenced in a study of blood T cell repertoires in COVID-19. Using immunoSEQ multiplex PCR, the repertoire was profiled, and TCRdb retains in-frame clones only, with some absent. The sample yields 150,000 to 200,000 clones, roughly 89% seen once. The sequencing input was PBMCs or T cells enriched from blood (not recorded which). Receptors originate from a woman in her 30s who had been exposed to COVID-19.

This clone was detected once. The V gene is TRBV7-2, the J gene TRBJ2-1, with TRBD2 identical over 10 bases. Germline trimming cut 1 base from V and 4 bases from J; bases unmatched to any gene: 4. Germline V gene lookup returns CDR1 SGHTA and CDR2 FQGNSA. This CDR3 region has 16 residues. CDR3 sequence (DNA): TGTGCCAGCAGCTTAGTTGCTAGCGGGGGTTACAATGAGCAGTTCTTC. Protein: CASSLVASGGYNEQFF. The full variable domain, rest sourced from reference TRBV7-2 and TRBJ2-1, is GAGVSQSPSNKVTEKGKDVELRCDPISGHTALYWYRQSLGQGLEFLIYFQGNSAPDKSGLPSDRFSAERTGGSVSTLTIQRTQQEDSAVYLCASSLVASGGYNEQFFGPGTRLTVL.

This chain uses TRBV7-6 with TRBJ1-1; 8 nucleotides match TRBD1. V lost 0 bases and J lost 9; bases outside the gene matches: 9. This CDR3 has 15 residues. Per germline, CDR1 SGHVS and CDR2 FNYEAQ. The CDR3 loop is CASSLAEDRGRKAFF. Written as DNA, the CDR3 is TGTGCCAGCAGCTTAGCCGAAGACAGGGGAAGGAAAGCTTTCTTT.

V and J are TRBV9 and TRBJ2-5; D is uncertain. V lost 0 bases and J lost 3, with 6 bases in between. Germline loops: CDR1 SGDLS, CDR2 YYNGEE. CDR3 length equals 13 residues. CDR3: CASSVDPEETQYF. DNA of the CDR3: TGTGCCAGCAGCGTAGATCCAGAAGAGACCCAGTACTTC.

There are a few counts of this clone. The chain employs TRBV7-2 and TRBJ2-3, with D maybe TRBD1 (5 bases). Trimming removed 1 base from V and 0 bases from J, with 11 bases in between. This CDR3 is 16 amino acids long. Looked up from germline, CDR1 is SGHTA and CDR2 is FQGNSA. CDR3 bases: TGTGCCAGCAGCTTAGTCCCAGGGTCAAGCACAGATACGCAGTATTTT. Protein sequence: CASSLVPGSSTDTQYF.

The gene calls are TRBV15 and TRBJ2-7, with D perhaps TRBD2 (5 bases). V was clipped by 5 bases and J by 6 bases, with 14 bases between them. The CDR3 runs 13 residues. Germline V gives CDR1 LNHNV, CDR2 YYDKDF (reference sequence). The CDR3 coding sequence is TGTGCCACCAGCCCTATACGACGGGGCGAGCAGTACTTC. This gives the protein CATSPIRRGEQYF. Supplemented by reference TRBV15 and TRBJ2-7, the full variable domain reads DAMVIQNPRYQVTQFGKPVTLSCSQTLNHNVMYWYQQKSSQAPKLLFHYYDKDFNNEADTPDNFQSRRPNTSFCFLDIRSPGLGDTAMYLCATSPIRRGEQYFGPGTRLTVT.

The sample holds one count of this clone. CDR3 DNA sequence: TGTGCCAGCTGGGGGGATTCCGGGGGTGGCTACACCTTC. Its translation: CASWGDSGGGYTF. The J gene is TRBJ1-2, the V gene TRBV6-5, with a tentative D call TRBD1 (5 bases). The V end was cut by 8 bases, the J end by 7 bases, with 17 bases between. The CDR3 sequence is 13 residues long. Germline V gives CDR1 MNHEY, CDR2 SVGAGI.

This chain connects TRBV6-2 or TRBV6-3 to TRBJ1-4, with TRBD1 identical over 7 bases. The trim removed 5 bases at V and 8 bases at J, leaving 5 bases unmatched. The CDR3 sequence is 13 residues long. Looked up from germline, CDR1 is MNHEY and CDR2 is SVGEGT. CDR3 region: CASSPLRGEKLFF. The CDR3 DNA is TGTGCCAGCAGTCCCCTCAGGGGGGAAAAACTGTTTTTT.

CDR3 DNA: TGTGCCAGCAGCCTGATCGGGGGTGTGACGTCCGGGGAGCTGTTTTTT. Translated: CASSLIGGVTSGELFF. The rearrangement joins TRBV11-2 to TRBJ2-2; D perhaps matches TRBD2 (6 bases). The CDR3 is 16 amino acids. With 5 bases removed from V and 6 bases from J, the gap between germline ends came to 19 bases. Germline lookup yields CDR1 SGHAT and CDR2 FQNNGV.

V gene TRBV30 combines with J gene TRBJ1-1, with 10 bases lining up with TRBD1. V lost 3 bases to trimming and J lost 5 bases; unmatched junction nucleotides: 3. CDR1 and CDR2 from the germline V gene are GTSNPN and SVGIG (reference sequence). CDR3 length: 13 residues. The CDR3 region has the DNA TGTGCCTGGAGGGACAGGGGGGTTACTGAAGCTTTCTTT. Residues: CAWRDRGVTEAFF.

The chain uses TRBV27 and TRBJ2-2, with D perhaps matching TRBD1 (5 bases). This CDR3 region has 15 residues. Trimming removed 3 bases from V and 6 bases from J, with 14 bases in between. The germline CDR1 and CDR2 sequences are MNHEY and SMNVEV (reference sequence). CDR3 nucleotide sequence: TGTGCCAGCAGTTTCACCTCCAGGGTCCCCGGGGAGCTGTTTTTT. Encoded protein: CASSFTSRVPGELFF.

V usage is TRBV4-1 and J usage is TRBJ1-5; D gene unclear. The germline V and J ends were trimmed by 0 bases and 8 bases, with 11 bases remaining between them. The CDR3 sequence is 14 residues long. Germline-derived CDR1 and CDR2 are MGHRA and YSYEKL. The CDR3 DNA sequence: TGCGCCAGCAGCCAAGATTCTCCAGTCGAGCCCCAGCATTTT. As protein: CASSQDSPVEPQHF.

The CDR3 loop is CASSQNLADTTDTQYF. In DNA form, the CDR3 reads TGTGCCAGCAGCCAAAACTTGGCGGATACCACAGATACGCAGTATTTT. V and J are TRBV3-1 (or the pseudogene TRBV3-2) and TRBJ2-3; D not certain. The V end was cut by 2 bases, the J end by 2 bases, with 14 bases between. Germline V gene sequence: CDR1 LGHDT, CDR2 YNNKEL (reference sequence). The CDR3 loop spans 16 amino acids.

The chain has TRBV6-5 and TRBJ1-2; D is perhaps TRBD1 (5 bases). Germline V lookup: CDR1 MNHEY, CDR2 SVGAGI. V was pared by 6 bases and J by 5 bases, with 16 bases between. The CDR3 spans 14 residues. The CDR3 loop is CASSFGSGNYGYTF. CDR3 sequence (DNA): TGTGCCAGCAGCTTTGGTTCAGGGAATTATGGCTACACCTTC.

The V gene is TRBV5-6, the J gene TRBJ2-1; 8 nucleotides line up with TRBD2. The CDR3 has 17 amino acids. The V gene end was trimmed by 0 bases and the J gene end by 4 bases; junction bases not matched to a gene: 9. Germline CDR1 is SGHDT and CDR2 is YYEEEE. Here the CDR3 reads CASSLGPLAGSYNEQFF. CDR3 nucleotide sequence: TGTGCCAGCAGCTTGGGGCCCTTAGCGGGGAGTTACAATGAGCAGTTCTTC.

This clone came up once. This rearrangement joins TRBV11-2 to TRBJ2-2; 12 positions match TRBD2. CDR3 length: 16 amino acids. V gave up 5 bases and J gave up 5 bases; unmatched junction bases: 6. The germline V gene has CDR1 SGHAT and CDR2 FQNNGV. CDR3 sequence: CASSPSGGASTGELFF. CDR3 bases: TGTGCCAGCAGCCCTAGCGGGGGGGCTTCGACCGGGGAGCTGTTTTTT.

The chain joins TRBV5-6 to TRBJ2-1; the match to TRBD2 covers 9 bases. The CDR3 has 15 residues. Germline values: CDR1 SGHDT, CDR2 YYEEEE. J was trimmed by 3 bases and V by 4 bases; bases with no gene match: 5. The CDR3 here is CASSKGLAGYNEQFF. Written as DNA, the CDR3 is TGTGCCAGCAGCAAGGGACTAGCCGGCTACAATGAGCAGTTCTTC.

CDR3 loop: CATSRDDFLSTGGKLFF. The CDR3 DNA follows: TGTGCCACCAGCAGGGACGACTTCCTATCAACAGGGGGAAAACTGTTTTTT. V usage is TRBV15 and J usage is TRBJ1-4, with TRBD1 matching over 8 bases. Germline trimming cut 3 bases from V and 10 bases from J; bases unmatched to any gene: 16. This CDR3 has 17 amino acids. Per the germline V gene, CDR1 is LNHNV and CDR2 is YYDKDF (reference sequence).

This clone was observed a few times. This rearrangement joins TRBV6-4 to TRBJ2-3, with 11 bases fitting TRBD1. Germline CDR1 is MRHNA and CDR2 is SNTAGT. V was clipped by 3 bases and J by 4 bases; unmatched bases: 3. This CDR3 spans 15 amino acids. The CDR3 loop reads CASSEGGQGADTQYF. The DNA for the CDR3 is TGTGCCAGCAGTGAGGGGGGACAGGGGGCAGATACGCAGTATTTT.

This clone was picked up one time. The chain recombines TRBV6-5 with TRBJ1-2; possible D gene TRBD1, 6 bases. The V end was cut by 0 bases, the J end by 4 bases, with 12 bases between. The CDR3 length is 15 residues. Germline CDR1 MNHEY, CDR2 SVGAGI. The CDR3 region has the DNA TGTGCCAGCAGTTACTCGGACAGCCCAGTCTATGGCTACACCTTC. Protein: CASSYSDSPVYGYTF.

This clone was detected once. This chain uses TRBV29-1 with TRBJ2-1; 11 nucleotides align to TRBD2. V was clipped by 1 base and J by 7 bases; unmatched bases: 3. This CDR3 contains 14 residues. Germline CDR1 and CDR2: SQVTM and ANQGSEA. CDR3 nucleotide sequence: TGCAGCGTTGAAGGACTAGCGGGAATAAATGAGCAGTTCTTC. The encoded protein is CSVEGLAGINEQFF.

V is TRBV5-1 and J is TRBJ1-2; D may be TRBD1 (6 bases). Per the germline V gene, CDR1 is SGHRS and CDR2 is YFSETQ. This CDR3 comprises 13 residues. Trimming took 4 bases from V and 4 from J, leaving 11 bases between them. As DNA, the CDR3 is TGCGCCAGCAGCCCAGGGGCCCTCTATGGCTACACCTTC. This codes for CASSPGALYGYTF.

CDR3 nucleotides: TGTGCCAGCAGCAAAATATCCGGGACAACTAATGAAAAACTGTTTTTT. Encoded protein: CASSKISGTTNEKLFF. This chain joins TRBV5-5 and TRBJ1-4; D unclear. The germline CDR1 and CDR2 sequences are SGHKS and YYEKEE (reference sequence). The V end lost 4 bases, the J end lost 0 bases, and 13 bases lay between the germline ends. The CDR3 contains 16 residues.

The V gene is TRBV10-3, the J gene TRBJ1-2; D might be TRBD1 (6 bases). This CDR3 has 16 residues. Germline V gene lookup returns CDR1 ENHRY and CDR2 SYGVKD. V lost 3 bases and J lost 3, with 17 bases in between. The CDR3 bases are TGTGCCATCAGTGACCCCGAGGGGAGGGGGGACTATGGCTACACCTTC. Translated: CAISDPEGRGDYGYTF.